Below are 26 T cell receptor beta chains sequenced from a single sample in a study of T cells in severe cutaneous drug reactions. The donors had carbamazepine-induced Stevens-Johnson syndrome or toxic epidermal necrolysis. Bulk and single-cell libraries used iRepertoire multiplex PCR with TCR subtype-specific primers. From the multiplex PCR reads, TCRdb lists one entry per CDR3 protein and no DNA. The sample totals over a thousand distinct CDR3 sequences; its top ten clones hold approximately 15%. The specimen was PBMCs. These receptors all come from a human donor with Stevens-Johnson syndrome, a severe cutaneous drug reaction.

This clonotype is identified as large from frequency. V usage is TRBV6-1 and J usage is TRBJ2-3; TCRdb reports TRBD2, a call that lacks DNA to check it against. This CDR3 is 13 amino acids long. Germline V gives CDR1 MNHNS, CDR2 SASEGT. CDR3 amino acids: CASRGPATYTQYF.

The chain couples TRBV28 to TRBJ2-7; TCRdb's D gene call, TRBD1, goes unchecked for lack of DNA. The CDR3 extends over 14 amino acids. Germline CDR1 and CDR2: MDHEN and SYDVKM. The CDR3 sequence: CASTRTGNSYEQYF.

By frequency, this clonotype is medium-sized (0.01 to 0.1%). V gene TRBV28 combines with J gene TRBJ2-7; the TRBD2 assignment by TCRdb is unverifiable without DNA. The CDR3 contains 17 residues. Germline CDR1 reads MDHEN; CDR2 reads SYDVKM. The CDR3 spells CASSDPVSGLLSYEQYF. Together with reference TRBV28 and TRBJ2-7, the CDR3 gives the full variable domain: DVKVTQSSRYLVKRTGEKVFLECVQDMDHENMFWYRQDPGLGLRLIYFSYDVKMKEKGDIPEGYSVSREKKERFSLILESASTNQTSMYLCASSDPVSGLLSYEQYFGPGTRLTVT.

According to its frequency, this clonotype is medium-sized. The chain combines TRBV7-9 with TRBJ1-2; as DNA is missing, the TRBD1 call by TCRdb cannot be tested. CDR3 size: 14 residues. Germline V gene lookup returns CDR1 SEHNR and CDR2 FQNEAQ (reference sequence). The CDR3: CASSPGEPNYGYTF. The whole variable domain, filled in from reference TRBV7-9 and TRBJ1-2, reads DTGVSQNPRHKITKRGQNVTFRCDPISEHNRLYWYRQTLGQGPEFLTYFQNEAQLEKSRLLSDRFSAERPKGSFSTLEIQRTEQGDSAMYLCASSPGEPNYGYTFGSGTRLTVV.

J is TRBJ2-1 and V is TRBV20-1. Germline V gives CDR1 DFQATT, CDR2 SNEGSKA (reference sequence). The CDR3 is 15 residues long. The CDR3 protein is CSARDLSRQNNEQFF.

By frequency, this clonotype registers medium-sized. The chain links TRBV6-2 or TRBV6-3 to TRBJ2-6; TCRdb's D call, TRBD1, is unchecked because there is no DNA. The CDR3 loop spans 20 amino acids. Germline assignment: CDR1 MNHEY and CDR2 SVGEGT. This CDR3 reads CASSYGTGGAWSSGANVLTF.

This clonotype is deemed medium-sized by its frequency. The chain couples TRBV28 to TRBJ2-7; TCRdb's D gene call, TRBD2, goes unchecked for lack of DNA. Per the germline V gene, CDR1 is MDHEN and CDR2 is SYDVKM. The CDR3 has 15 residues. The CDR3 protein is CASSLFHTSVYEQYF.

In terms of frequency, this clonotype is medium-sized. The J gene is TRBJ1-4, the V gene TRBV2. This CDR3 is built from 16 residues. The germline gives CDR1 SNHLY, CDR2 FYNNEI. CDR3 amino acids: CASSDFQSQNNEKLFF.

V and J are TRBV10-3 and TRBJ2-1; the TRBD1 assignment by TCRdb is unverifiable without DNA. CDR1 and CDR2 (germline): ENHRY, SYGVKD. The CDR3 loop spans 15 amino acids. The CDR3 spells CAISRGQGAYNEQFF.

In terms of frequency, this clonotype is medium-sized. This chain links TRBV28 with TRBJ2-1. The germline gives CDR1 MDHEN, CDR2 SYDVKM. The CDR3 length is 12 residues. The CDR3 loop is CASSPNYNEQFF.

This clonotype is deemed medium-sized (0.01 to 0.1%) by its frequency. The chain employs TRBV7-2 and TRBJ1-1; the D call from TCRdb, TRBD1, cannot be confirmed without DNA. The CDR3 covers 13 residues. The V gene's germline CDR1 is SGHTA and CDR2 FQGNSA. The CDR3: CASSFFPGTEAFF.

Considering frequency, this clonotype is medium-sized. The CDR3 sequence is CASSGLAGEVEQFF. The J gene is TRBJ2-1, the V gene TRBV12-3 or TRBV12-4; as DNA is missing, the TRBD2 call by TCRdb cannot be tested. The length of the CDR3 is 14 residues.

According to its frequency, this clonotype is large. The rearrangement joins TRBV28 to TRBJ2-3. This CDR3 spans 13 amino acids. Germline-derived CDR1 and CDR2 are MDHEN and SYDVKM. CDR3: CASSYGAPDTQYF.

According to its frequency, this clonotype is medium-sized (0.01 to 0.1%). This chain uses TRBV2 with TRBJ2-1. The V gene's germline CDR1 is SNHLY and CDR2 FYNNEI. The CDR3 runs 13 residues. The CDR3 loop is CASSELTYNEQFF.

J is TRBJ2-5 and V is TRBV20-1; the TRBD2 assignment by TCRdb is unverifiable without DNA. Germline V gives CDR1 DFQATT, CDR2 SNEGSKA (reference sequence). The CDR3 contains 16 residues. CDR3 protein: CSARTTTSGSRETQYF.

V gene TRBV5-6 combines with J gene TRBJ2-1. This CDR3 has 13 amino acids. CDR1 and CDR2 from the germline V gene are SGHDT and YYEEEE. The CDR3 reads CASSLGVVGEQFF.

This clonotype shows up as medium-sized by frequency. The chain is built from TRBV25-1 and TRBJ2-5; TCRdb names TRBD2, which stays unverified in the absence of DNA. CDR3 length: 14 amino acids. Germline assignment: CDR1 MGHDK and CDR2 SYGVNS. CDR3 protein: CASSASGSQETQYF.

Frequency places this clonotype as medium-sized. The V and J genes are TRBV4-1 and TRBJ2-3; TCRdb designates TRBD1, a call that cannot be tested without DNA. Germline CDR1 and CDR2: MGHRA and YSYEKL. The CDR3 has 17 amino acids. The CDR3 is CASSQEGGQDPVNTQYF.

Frequency places this clonotype as medium-sized. This CDR3 is CASRLAGGSYEQYF. The gene calls are TRBV28 and TRBJ2-7; the D call of TRBD2 rests on TCRdb alone, since no DNA is present to check it. CDR1 is MDHEN, CDR2 SYDVKM, per germline. The CDR3 sequence is 14 residues long.

The chain is built from TRBV5-5 and TRBJ2-3; as DNA is missing, the TRBD1 call by TCRdb cannot be tested. This CDR3 is 15 amino acids long. Germline-derived CDR1 and CDR2 are SGHKS and YYEKEE (reference sequence). The CDR3 protein is CASSLAQGSSDTQYF.

This clonotype is deemed medium-sized (0.01 to 0.1%) by its frequency. The chain employs TRBV25-1 and TRBJ1-6. This CDR3 has 13 residues. CDR1 and CDR2 (germline): MGHDK, SYGVNS. The CDR3 loop reads CASSELLNSPLHF.

This clonotype is identified as medium-sized from frequency. The chain couples TRBV6-1 to TRBJ2-3; the D call of TRBD2 rests on TCRdb alone, since no DNA is present to check it. The CDR3 length is 14 residues. Germline lookup yields CDR1 MNHNS and CDR2 SASEGT. The CDR3 sequence: CASKEGAKTDTQYF.

This clonotype is called medium-sized based on its frequency. The rearrangement joins TRBV13 to TRBJ2-3. The CDR3 is 12 amino acids. Germline V CDR1 and CDR2: PRHDT, FYEKMQ (reference sequence). The CDR3 reads CASSSPTDTQYF.

Judged by frequency, this clonotype is medium-sized. The chain joins TRBV30 to TRBJ1-1. The CDR3 sequence is 16 residues long. The germline V gene has CDR1 GTSNPN and CDR2 SVGIG (reference sequence). The CDR3: CAWSVRRGISNTEAFF.

The CDR3: CSASDGTTEAFF. The V call is TRBV20-1, the J call TRBJ1-1. The CDR3 contains 12 residues. Germline V gives CDR1 DFQATT, CDR2 SNEGSKA (reference sequence).

Considering frequency, this clonotype is medium-sized. The chain couples TRBV6-4 to TRBJ2-3; lacking DNA, the TRBD2 call made by TCRdb goes unchecked. Germline V gene data show CDR1 as MRHNA and CDR2 as SNTAGT. CDR3 length: 16 amino acids. The CDR3 region is CASSDSTSGGRSMQYF.